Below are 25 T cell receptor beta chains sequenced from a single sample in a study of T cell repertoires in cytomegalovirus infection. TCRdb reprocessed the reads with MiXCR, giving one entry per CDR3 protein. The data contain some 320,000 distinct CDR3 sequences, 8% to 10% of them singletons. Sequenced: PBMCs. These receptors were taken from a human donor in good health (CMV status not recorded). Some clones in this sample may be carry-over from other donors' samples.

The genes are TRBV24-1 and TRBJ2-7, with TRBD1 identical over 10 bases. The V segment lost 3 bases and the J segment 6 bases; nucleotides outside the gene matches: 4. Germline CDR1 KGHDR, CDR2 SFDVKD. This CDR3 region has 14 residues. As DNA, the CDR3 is TGTGCCACCAGTGATGGGACAGGGGTCGGCGAGCAGTACTTC. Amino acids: CATSDGTGVGEQYF.

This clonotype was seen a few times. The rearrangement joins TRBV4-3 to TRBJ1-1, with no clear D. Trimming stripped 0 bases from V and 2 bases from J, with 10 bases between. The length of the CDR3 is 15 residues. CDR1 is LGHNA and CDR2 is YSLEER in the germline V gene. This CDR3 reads CASSQDRQPNTEAFF. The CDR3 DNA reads TGCGCCAGCAGCCAAGATAGGCAACCAAACACTGAAGCTTTCTTT.

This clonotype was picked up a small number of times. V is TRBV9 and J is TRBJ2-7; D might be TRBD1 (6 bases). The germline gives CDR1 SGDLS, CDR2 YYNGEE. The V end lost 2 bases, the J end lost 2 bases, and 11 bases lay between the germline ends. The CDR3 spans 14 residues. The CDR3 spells CASSVADSTYEQYF. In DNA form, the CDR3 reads TGTGCCAGCAGCGTCGCGGACAGTACCTACGAGCAGTACTTC.

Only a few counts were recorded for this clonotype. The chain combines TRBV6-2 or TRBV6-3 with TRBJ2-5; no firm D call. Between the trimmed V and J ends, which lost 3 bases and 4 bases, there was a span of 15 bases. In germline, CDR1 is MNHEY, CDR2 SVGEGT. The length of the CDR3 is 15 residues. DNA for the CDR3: TGTGCCAGCAGTTATAAGGCCACTTTTCGAGAGACCCAGTACTTC. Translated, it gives CASSYKATFRETQYF.

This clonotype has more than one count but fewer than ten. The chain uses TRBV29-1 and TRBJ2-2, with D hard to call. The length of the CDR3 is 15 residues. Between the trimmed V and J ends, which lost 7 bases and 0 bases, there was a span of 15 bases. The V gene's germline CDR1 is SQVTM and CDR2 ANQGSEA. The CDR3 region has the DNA TGCAGCGCCTCGGGTGGGCACCCGAACACCGGGGAGCTGTTTTTT. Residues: CSASGGHPNTGELFF.

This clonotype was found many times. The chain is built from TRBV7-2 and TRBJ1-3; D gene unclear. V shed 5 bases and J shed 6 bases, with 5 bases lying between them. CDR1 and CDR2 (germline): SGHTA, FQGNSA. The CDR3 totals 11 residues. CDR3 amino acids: CASSTTNTIYF. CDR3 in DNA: TGTGCCAGCAGCACCACAAACACCATATATTTT.

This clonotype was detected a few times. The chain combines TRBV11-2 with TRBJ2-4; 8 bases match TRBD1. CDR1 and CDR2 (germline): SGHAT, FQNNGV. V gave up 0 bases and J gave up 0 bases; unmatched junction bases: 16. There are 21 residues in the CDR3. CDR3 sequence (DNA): TGTGCCAGCAGCTTAGATCTGCAGGGACAGGAGGATCACCTAGCCAAAAACATTCAGTACTTC. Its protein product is CASSLDLQGQEDHLAKNIQYF.

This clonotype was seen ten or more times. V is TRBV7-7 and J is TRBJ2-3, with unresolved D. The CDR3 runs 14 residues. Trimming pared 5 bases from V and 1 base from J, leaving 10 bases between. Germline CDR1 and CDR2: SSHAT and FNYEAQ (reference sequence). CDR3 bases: TGTGCCAGCAGCCTTCACCATGGCACAGATACGCAGTATTTT. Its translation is CASSLHHGTDTQYF.

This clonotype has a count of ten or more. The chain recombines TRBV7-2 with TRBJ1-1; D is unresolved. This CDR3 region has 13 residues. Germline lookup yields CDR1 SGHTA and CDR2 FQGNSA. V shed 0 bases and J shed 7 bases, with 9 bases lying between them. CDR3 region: CASSLARQVEAFF. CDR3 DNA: TGTGCCAGCAGCTTAGCGCGGCAGGTTGAAGCTTTCTTT. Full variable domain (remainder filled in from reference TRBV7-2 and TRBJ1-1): GAGVSQSPSNKVTEKGKDVELRCDPISGHTALYWYRQSLGQGLEFLIYFQGNSAPDKSGLPSDRFSAERTGGSVSTLTIQRTQQEDSAVYLCASSLARQVEAFFGQGTRLTVV.

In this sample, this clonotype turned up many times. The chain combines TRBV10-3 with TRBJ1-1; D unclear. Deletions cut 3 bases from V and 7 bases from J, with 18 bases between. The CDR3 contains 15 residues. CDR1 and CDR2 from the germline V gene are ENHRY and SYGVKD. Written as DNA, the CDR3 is TGTGCCATCAGTGATTCCCCCGCGGGGAGCGGTGAAGCTTTCTTT. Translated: CAISDSPAGSGEAFF.

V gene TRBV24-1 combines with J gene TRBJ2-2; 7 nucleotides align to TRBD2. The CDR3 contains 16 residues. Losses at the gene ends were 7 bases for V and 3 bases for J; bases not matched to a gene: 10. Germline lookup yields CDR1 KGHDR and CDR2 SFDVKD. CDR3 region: CATSASGTEYTGELFF. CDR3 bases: TGTGCCACCAGCGCCAGCGGGACCGAATACACCGGGGAGCTGTTTTTT.

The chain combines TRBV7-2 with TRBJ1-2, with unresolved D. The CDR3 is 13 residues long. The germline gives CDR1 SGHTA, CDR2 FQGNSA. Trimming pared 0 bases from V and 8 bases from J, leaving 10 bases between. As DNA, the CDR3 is TGTGCCAGCAGCTTAGCGGGTTTCGGCGGCTACACCTTC. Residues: CASSLAGFGGYTF.

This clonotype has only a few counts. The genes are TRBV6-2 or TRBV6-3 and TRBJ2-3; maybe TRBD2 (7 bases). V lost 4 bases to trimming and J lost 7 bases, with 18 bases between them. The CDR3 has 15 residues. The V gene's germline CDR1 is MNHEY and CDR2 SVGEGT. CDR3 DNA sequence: TGTGCCAGCAGTTTCGCGGGGGCCGTTTCGTATACGCAGTATTTT. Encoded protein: CASSFAGAVSYTQYF.

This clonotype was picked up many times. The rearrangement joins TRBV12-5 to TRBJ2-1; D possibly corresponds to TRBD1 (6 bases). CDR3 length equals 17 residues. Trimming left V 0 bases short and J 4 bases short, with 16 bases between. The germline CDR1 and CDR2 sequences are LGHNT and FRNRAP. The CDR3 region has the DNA TGTGCTAGTGGTTTGGTACGTCGGTCAGGGGAGTACAATGAGCAGTTCTTC. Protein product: CASGLVRRSGEYNEQFF.

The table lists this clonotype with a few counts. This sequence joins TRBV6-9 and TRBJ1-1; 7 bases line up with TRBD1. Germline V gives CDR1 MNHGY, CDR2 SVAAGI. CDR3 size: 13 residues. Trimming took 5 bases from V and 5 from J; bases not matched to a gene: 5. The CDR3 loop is CASSRDSPTEAFF. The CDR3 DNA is TGTGCCAGCAGTCGGGACAGTCCTACTGAAGCTTTCTTT.

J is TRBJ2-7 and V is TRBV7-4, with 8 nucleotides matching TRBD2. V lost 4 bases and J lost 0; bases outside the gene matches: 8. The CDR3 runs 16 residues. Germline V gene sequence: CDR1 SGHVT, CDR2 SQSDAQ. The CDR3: CASSSRPAGVSYEQYF. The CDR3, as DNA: TGTGCCAGCAGCTCCCGTCCAGCGGGAGTCTCCTACGAGCAGTACTTC.

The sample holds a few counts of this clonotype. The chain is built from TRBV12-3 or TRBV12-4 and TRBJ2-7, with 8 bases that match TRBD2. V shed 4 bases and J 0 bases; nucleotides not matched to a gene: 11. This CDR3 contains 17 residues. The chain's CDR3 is CASSYPKSGSFSYEQYF. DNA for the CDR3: TGTGCCAGCAGTTACCCTAAGAGCGGGAGTTTCTCCTACGAGCAGTACTTC.

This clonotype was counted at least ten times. The CDR3 DNA reads as TGTGCCAGCAGCAGACAGAGCAATCAGCCCCAGCATTTT. This sequence encodes CASSRQSNQPQHF. This chain joins TRBV6-5 and TRBJ1-5; tentative D call: TRBD1 (5 bases). The V gene lost 6 bases and the J gene lost 1 base, with 7 bases spanning the gap. Germline lookup yields CDR1 MNHEY and CDR2 SVGAGI. CDR3 size: 13 residues.

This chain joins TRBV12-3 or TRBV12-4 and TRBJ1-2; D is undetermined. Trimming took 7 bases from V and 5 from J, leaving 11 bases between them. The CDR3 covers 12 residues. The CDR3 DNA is TGTGCCAGCACCCTCCTGGGTTATGGCTACACCTTC. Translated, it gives CASTLLGYGYTF.

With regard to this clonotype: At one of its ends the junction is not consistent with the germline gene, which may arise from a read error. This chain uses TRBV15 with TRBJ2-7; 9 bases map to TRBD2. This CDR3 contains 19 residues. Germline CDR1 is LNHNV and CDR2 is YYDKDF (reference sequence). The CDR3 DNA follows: TGTACCACCAGCAGAGATTGGAATGAACCGGGACTAGCAATGGACGAGCAGTACTTC. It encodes CTTSRDWNEPGLAMDEQYF.

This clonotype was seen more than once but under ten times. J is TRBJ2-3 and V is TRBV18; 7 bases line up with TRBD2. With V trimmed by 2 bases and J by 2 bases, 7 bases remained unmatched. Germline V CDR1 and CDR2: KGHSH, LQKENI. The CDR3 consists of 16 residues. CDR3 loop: CASSPSSGRFTDTQYF. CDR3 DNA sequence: TGTGCCAGCTCACCAAGTAGCGGGCGCTTCACAGATACGCAGTATTTT.

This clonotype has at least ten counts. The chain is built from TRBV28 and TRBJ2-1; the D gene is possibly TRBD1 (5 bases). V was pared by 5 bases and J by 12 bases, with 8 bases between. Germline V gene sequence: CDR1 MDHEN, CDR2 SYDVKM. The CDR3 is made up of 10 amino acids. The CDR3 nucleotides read TGTGCCAGCAGTCAGGGTGGGCAGTTCTTC. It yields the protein CASSQGGQFF.

The CDR3 here is CASTPMGGGPNQPQHF. The CDR3 DNA is TGTGCCAGTACCCCCATGGGAGGGGGCCCGAATCAGCCCCAGCATTTT. The chain couples TRBV19 to TRBJ1-5; 7 nucleotides align to TRBD1. V shed 7 bases and J 4 bases; nucleotides not matched to a gene: 13. The CDR3 has 16 amino acids. Germline assignment: CDR1 LNHDA and CDR2 SQIVND (reference sequence).

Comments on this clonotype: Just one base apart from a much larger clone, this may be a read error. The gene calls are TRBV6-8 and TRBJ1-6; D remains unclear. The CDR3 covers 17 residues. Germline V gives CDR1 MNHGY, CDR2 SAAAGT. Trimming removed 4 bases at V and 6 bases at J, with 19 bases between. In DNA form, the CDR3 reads TGTGCCAGCAGTTGGCGCTTGTCTGAGGCCCTTAATTCACCCCTCCACTTT. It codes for CASSWRLSEALNSPLHF.

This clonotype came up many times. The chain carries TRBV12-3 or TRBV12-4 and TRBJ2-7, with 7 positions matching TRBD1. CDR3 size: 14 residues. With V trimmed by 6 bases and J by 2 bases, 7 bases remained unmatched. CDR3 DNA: TGTGCCAGCAGCCATGACAGGGCAACCTACGAGCAGTACTTC. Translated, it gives CASSHDRATYEQYF.